Listed below are T cell receptor beta chains from one sample, sequenced in a study of blood T cells in healthy people across ages. TCRdb independently ran MiXCR on the 5' RACE reads; one entry per CDR3 protein. The data contain 1.5 million to 1.8 million distinct CDR3 sequences, about 42% of them singletons. Sequenced input: blood. The receptors here all came from a young woman in good health. CDR3s include the opening cysteine and the closing phenylalanine or tryptophan. Each record gives: J gene, D gene, clone size, V gene, CDR3 protein, CDR3 DNA. A D gene is named only where the DNA matches it firmly. Clone size, where shown, is once, few, many, or a class for clones that have expanded.

j_gene: TRBJ2-7; d_gene: -; abundance: -; v_gene: TRBV28; CDR3aa: CAGAPQGSYEQYF; CDR3nt: TGTGCCGGCGCCCCGCAGGGCTCCTACGAGCAGTACTTC
j_gene: TRBJ2-5; d_gene: -; abundance: -; v_gene: TRBV7-2; CDR3aa: CASSRIPTSQETQYF; CDR3nt: TGTGCCAGCAGCCGTATTCCGACTAGCCAAGAGACCCAGTACTTC
j_gene: TRBJ1-4; d_gene: -; abundance: -; v_gene: TRBV11-2; CDR3aa: CASSLEMSKLFF; CDR3nt: TGTGCCAGCAGCTTAGAGATGTCGAAACTGTTTTTT
j_gene: TRBJ2-3; d_gene: TRBD1; abundance: -; v_gene: TRBV5-1; CDR3aa: CASSGWGQGDTDTQYF; CDR3nt: TGCGCCAGCAGCGGTTGGGGACAGGGGGACACAGATACGCAGTATTTT
j_gene: TRBJ2-1; d_gene: -; abundance: -; v_gene: TRBV20-1; CDR3aa: CSARDSSSSYNEQFF; CDR3nt: TGCAGTGCTAGGGACAGCTCAAGCTCCTACAATGAGCAGTTCTTC
j_gene: TRBJ1-5; d_gene: -; abundance: -; v_gene: TRBV25-1; CDR3aa: CASSFPGVGQPQHF; CDR3nt: TGTGCCAGCAGTTTTCCAGGGGTCGGTCAGCCCCAGCATTTT
j_gene: TRBJ1-1; d_gene: TRBD1; abundance: once; v_gene: TRBV20-1; CDR3aa: CSPWVQGAFRGEAFF; CDR3nt: TGCAGTCCTTGGGTACAGGGGGCGTTTCGGGGTGAAGCTTTCTTT
j_gene: TRBJ2-7; d_gene: TRBD2; abundance: few; v_gene: TRBV28; CDR3aa: CASNPAGAGVLGEQYF; CDR3nt: TGTGCCAGCAACCCCGCGGGAGCGGGAGTACTTGGAGAGCAGTACTTC
j_gene: TRBJ1-1; d_gene: -; abundance: -; v_gene: TRBV6-5; CDR3aa: CASSFDSSWVNTEAFF; CDR3nt: TGTGCCAGCAGTTTCGACAGCTCCTGGGTAAACACTGAAGCTTTCTTT
j_gene: TRBJ1-6; d_gene: -; abundance: -; v_gene: TRBV4-2; CDR3aa: CASSPRGVYSPLHF; CDR3nt: TGTGCCAGCAGCCCCCGAGGGGTGTATTCACCCCTCCACTTT
j_gene: TRBJ2-5; d_gene: TRBD2; abundance: many; v_gene: TRBV7-2; CDR3aa: CASSFELAGGLYQETQYF; CDR3nt: TGTGCCAGCAGCTTTGAACTAGCGGGGGGTCTATACCAAGAGACCCAGTACTTC
j_gene: TRBJ1-2; d_gene: -; abundance: -; v_gene: TRBV4-2; CDR3aa: CASSQTTGLGSYGYTF; CDR3nt: TGTGCCAGCAGCCAAACCACAGGGTTAGGAAGCTATGGCTACACCTTC
j_gene: TRBJ2-7; d_gene: TRBD2; abundance: few; v_gene: TRBV20-1; CDR3aa: CSAGKAGGPKVTLYEQYF; CDR3nt: TGCAGTGCTGGTAAAGCGGGAGGGCCTAAGGTCACCCTCTACGAGCAGTACTTC
j_gene: TRBJ2-2; d_gene: -; abundance: -; v_gene: TRBV24-1; CDR3aa: CATSDSRTGNTGELFF; CDR3nt: TGTGCCACCAGTGACTCGAGGACGGGGAACACCGGGGAGCTGTTTTTT
j_gene: TRBJ2-2; d_gene: TRBD2; abundance: -; v_gene: TRBV7-9; CDR3aa: CASSLVASGRITGELFF; CDR3nt: TGTGCCAGCAGCTTAGTGGCTAGCGGGCGCATCACCGGGGAGCTGTTTTTT
j_gene: TRBJ1-2; d_gene: -; abundance: -; v_gene: TRBV6-5; CDR3aa: CASSYELGSVYGYTF; CDR3nt: TGTGCCAGCAGTTACGAGCTGGGTTCGGTCTATGGCTACACCTTC
j_gene: TRBJ2-3; d_gene: -; abundance: -; v_gene: TRBV5-6; CDR3aa: CASSATGLPTDTQYF; CDR3nt: TGTGCCAGCAGCGCGACAGGACTTCCCACAGATACGCAGTATTTT
j_gene: TRBJ2-3; d_gene: TRBD2; abundance: many; v_gene: TRBV7-2; CDR3aa: CASSSRGGTDTQYF; CDR3nt: TGTGCCAGCAGTTCACGGGGGGGCACAGATACGCAGTATTTT
j_gene: TRBJ1-6; d_gene: -; abundance: once; v_gene: TRBV3-1; CDR3aa: CASSPLGPTLYNSPLHF; CDR3nt: TGTGCCAGCAGCCCCCTCGGGCCTACTCTTTATAATTCACCCCTCCACTTT
j_gene: TRBJ1-1; d_gene: -; abundance: few; v_gene: TRBV29-1; CDR3aa: CSGGGRLNTEAFF; CDR3nt: TGCAGCGGTGGGGGGCGGCTGAACACTGAAGCTTTCTTT
j_gene: TRBJ2-5; d_gene: TRBD1; abundance: -; v_gene: TRBV7-8; CDR3aa: CASSLAFRGRVKTQYF; CDR3nt: TGTGCCAGCAGCTTAGCCTTCAGGGGGCGCGTAAAGACCCAGTACTTC
j_gene: TRBJ1-4; d_gene: -; abundance: -; v_gene: TRBV4-1; CDR3aa: CASSPLGPSNEKLFF; CDR3nt: TGCGCCAGCAGCCCATTAGGACCCTCTAATGAAAAACTGTTTTTT
j_gene: TRBJ2-7; d_gene: TRBD2; abundance: few; v_gene: TRBV3-1; CDR3aa: CASSKYGGDEQYF; CDR3nt: TGTGCCAGCAGCAAATACGGGGGGGATGAGCAGTACTTC
j_gene: TRBJ2-7; d_gene: TRBD2; abundance: -; v_gene: TRBV20-1; CDR3aa: CSANIAGSYNEQYF; CDR3nt: TGCAGTGCCAATATAGCGGGGTCCTACAATGAGCAGTACTTC
j_gene: TRBJ2-3; d_gene: -; abundance: -; v_gene: TRBV12-5; CDR3aa: CASGAHYTQYF; CDR3nt: TGTGCTAGTGGTGCGCATTATACGCAGTATTTT
j_gene: TRBJ2-3; d_gene: TRBD2; abundance: many; v_gene: TRBV4-1; CDR3aa: CASSQALAGHTDTQYF; CDR3nt: TGCGCCAGCAGCCAAGCACTAGCGGGACACACAGATACGCAGTATTTT
j_gene: TRBJ2-7; d_gene: TRBD2; abundance: -; v_gene: TRBV9; CDR3aa: CASSPGGSGRTSYNEQYF; CDR3nt: TGTGCCAGCAGCCCGGGGGGTAGCGGGAGGACTTCCTACAATGAGCAGTACTTC
j_gene: TRBJ1-6; d_gene: TRBD1; abundance: -; v_gene: TRBV3-1; CDR3aa: CASSQKMQGVTLHF; CDR3nt: TGTGCCAGCAGCCAAAAAATGCAGGGGGTCACCCTCCACTTT
j_gene: TRBJ2-7; d_gene: -; abundance: -; v_gene: TRBV27; CDR3aa: CATKLNSEQYF; CDR3nt: TGTGCCACCAAGCTAAATTCCGAGCAGTACTTC
j_gene: TRBJ2-5; d_gene: TRBD1; abundance: -; v_gene: TRBV6-2/TRBV6-3; CDR3aa: CASSYAYTGAETQYF; CDR3nt: TGTGCCAGCAGTTACGCCTACACAGGGGCGGAGACCCAGTACTTC
j_gene: TRBJ2-5; d_gene: -; abundance: many; v_gene: TRBV7-7; CDR3aa: CASSQTALETQYF; CDR3nt: TGTGCTAGCAGTCAAACCGCCCTAGAGACCCAGTACTTC
j_gene: TRBJ2-3; d_gene: -; abundance: -; v_gene: TRBV10-3; CDR3aa: CAISDRHTRGTDTQYF; CDR3nt: TGTGCCATCAGTGACAGACATACAAGGGGCACAGATACGCAGTATTTT